This TCR beta chain appears in the sequencing data of a study of cytomegalovirus exposure and HLA in healthy donors. Study-wide results and limits: An analysis that came later showed most CMV-associated TCR beta chains appearing HLA-restricted.

In the PCR, 60 Vbeta and 13 Jbeta primers were used. Sequencing was performed with immunoSEQ multiplex PCR; in TCRdb, only in-frame clones are kept and a portion is missing. Altogether 150,000 or so clones are present, 70% to 80% being singletons, with the ten largest covering around 1.9%. This CDR3 is 15 amino acids long. The germline gives CDR1 SGHAT, CDR2 FQNNGV. The trim removed 1 base at V and 5 bases at J, leaving 6 bases unmatched. About this clone itself: Its antigen is not known.

The source material was PBMCs. The chain employs TRBV11-2 and TRBJ2-7; 9 bases align to TRBD1. The source is a man aged 30-40 years in good health and CMV-seronegative. The CDR3 DNA reads as TGTGCCAGCAGCTTAGTAGGCGGGACAGGGAACGAGCAGTACTTC. As protein: CASSLVGGTGNEQYF.